This entry lists 28 T cell receptor beta chains sequenced from one sample in a study of post-analysis software for immune sequencing data (dated by TCRdb to 2014 to 2015). Libraries were prepared through PCR. The listed sequencing device is Illumina HiSeq 2500. To reduce PCR and sequencing biases, unique molecular identifiers were built into the TCR beta cDNA libraries. TCRdb itself trimmed the public reads at Q25 with fastp, ran MiXCR and retained productive beta chains. A single entry per CDR3 protein holds the most common genes and DNA from its merged rows. Across this sample there are hundreds of thousands of distinct CDR3 sequences, with around 47% seen only once. The ten top clones hold over 1.5% of the sample. The antigens of these receptors remain unknown. Study-wide conclusions, independent of this receptor: Significantly higher frequencies in patients than in controls were found for roughly five TRBV segments, including TRBV5-6, TRBV5-1 and TRBV20-1.

The sequenced sample was blood. The receptors originated from a girl aged 10-17 years with multiple sclerosis.

The V and J genes are TRBV5-1 and TRBJ2-3; D remains unclear. The germline V gene encodes CDR1 SGHRS and CDR2 YFSETQ. Trimming stripped 5 bases from V and 2 bases from J, with 15 bases between. There are 15 residues in the CDR3. CDR3 in DNA: TGCGCCAGCAGGATCGGATCCCCACCCACAGATACGCAGTATTTT. It specifies CASRIGSPPTDTQYF.

This clonotype was observed a few times. The CDR3 reads CASSLRASDRGTGYTF. The DNA for the CDR3 is TGTGCCAGCAGCTTACGGGCTTCAGACAGGGGTACTGGCTACACCTTC. V is TRBV7-2 and J is TRBJ1-2; 8 bases are shared with TRBD1. The CDR3 is made up of 16 amino acids. Germline V CDR1 and CDR2: SGHTA, FQGNSA. V was clipped by 2 bases and J by 7 bases; unmatched bases: 12.

This clonotype was counted between two and nine times. V and J are TRBV7-9 and TRBJ2-4; maybe TRBD1 (6 bases). The DNA end is more similar to TRBJ2-7, so the J call may be wrong. CDR1 is SEHNR, CDR2 FQNEAQ, per germline (reference sequence). This CDR3 spans 13 amino acids. The DNA of the CDR3 is TGTGCCAGCAGCCAAGGACAGATCTACGAGCAGTACTTC. It is translated as CASSQGQIYEQYF.

The V gene is TRBV5-1, the J gene TRBJ2-1; a possible D gene is TRBD2 (6 bases). The CDR3 has 14 amino acids. Trimming removed 1 base from V and 6 bases from J, with 11 bases in between. Germline-derived CDR1 and CDR2 are SGHRS and YFSETQ. Written as DNA, the CDR3 is TGCGCCAGCAGCTTGCCTGCGGGACCCAATGAGCAGTTCTTC. It specifies CASSLPAGPNEQFF. Variable domain in full (rest from reference TRBV5-1 and TRBJ2-1): KAGVTQTPRYLIKTRGQQVTLSCSPISGHRSVSWYQQTPGQGLQFLFEYFSETQRNKGNFPGRFSGRQFSNSRSEMNVSTLELGDSALYLCASSLPAGPNEQFFGPGTRLTVL.

This clonotype was seen a handful of times. The chain uses TRBV12-3 or TRBV12-4 and TRBJ2-7; D is possibly TRBD1 (6 bases). This CDR3 has 12 amino acids. Trimming took off 6 bases at V and 5 bases at J, with 11 bases between the two ends. This CDR3 reads CASRLTGNEQYF. The DNA of the CDR3 is TGTGCCAGCAGACTCACAGGGAACGAGCAGTACTTC.

A single count supports this clonotype. The gene calls are TRBV20-1 and TRBJ1-6; D not certain. V dropped 4 bases and J dropped 12 bases, with 13 bases sitting between them. CDR3 size: 12 residues. Germline V CDR1 and CDR2: DFQATT, SNEGSKA (reference sequence). Here the CDR3 reads CSAKGGLGPLHF. The CDR3 nucleotides read TGCAGTGCTAAAGGCGGGTTAGGACCCCTCCACTTT.

The CDR3 sequence: CSAGRGIEYGYTF. The CDR3 nucleotides are TGCAGCGCTGGAAGGGGAATTGAGTATGGCTACACCTTC. This chain uses TRBV29-1 with TRBJ1-2; the D gene is possibly TRBD1 (5 bases). The germline gives CDR1 SQVTM, CDR2 ANQGSEA. Trimming removed 7 bases from V and 5 bases from J, with 17 bases in between. The CDR3 spans 13 residues.

Comment on this clonotype: A single base separates this from a much larger clone, so it may be a read error. This chain joins TRBV27 and TRBJ1-4; D gene unclear. The CDR3 totals 15 residues. The V gene's germline CDR1 is MNHEY and CDR2 SMNVEV (reference sequence). The CDR3 DNA reads as TGTGCCGGCAGTTTCGGAGGCGCAACTAATGAAAAACTGTTTTTT. It translates to CAGSFGGATNEKLFF.

The J gene is TRBJ2-1, the V gene TRBV29-1; 11 bases align to TRBD2. The CDR3 runs to 12 residues. The germline V gene encodes CDR1 SQVTM and CDR2 ANQGSEA. The CDR3 DNA reads as TGCGTAGGGACTAGCGGTTACAATGAGCAGTTCTTC. This encodes CVGTSGYNEQFF.

This clonotype was picked up a small number of times. The chain has TRBV4-1 and TRBJ2-6; D is possibly TRBD1 or TRBD2 (5 bases each). The germline gives CDR1 MGHRA, CDR2 YSYEKL. CDR3 size: 17 residues. V lost 0 bases to trimming and J lost 2 bases, with 11 bases between them. Written as DNA, the CDR3 is TGCGCCAGCAGCCAAGAATTGTGGGGGACTGGGGCCAACGTCCTGACTTTC. Its protein is CASSQELWGTGANVLTF.

This clonotype was detected only a few times. The CDR3 protein is CASSHPGRGAQHF. CDR3 nucleotide sequence: TGTGCCAGCAGTCACCCGGGACGTGGAGCCCAGCATTTT. The chain employs TRBV12-3 or TRBV12-4 and TRBJ1-5; TRBD1 might be the D (5 bases). The CDR3 sequence is 13 residues long. Between the trimmed V and J ends, which lost 5 bases and 11 bases, there was a span of 16 bases.

The gene calls are TRBV5-1 and TRBJ1-2; D is unresolved. The CDR3 runs to 15 residues. Trimming pared 2 bases from V and 4 bases from J, leaving 15 bases between. Germline CDR1 SGHRS, CDR2 YFSETQ. This CDR3 reads CASSFLPFVGYGYTF. The CDR3, as DNA: TGCGCCAGCAGCTTCCTTCCCTTCGTAGGCTATGGCTACACCTTC.

This rearrangement joins TRBV7-9 to TRBJ2-1; TRBD2 aligns across 13 bases. The CDR3 contains 19 residues. J was trimmed by 0 bases and V by 3 bases; bases with no gene match: 8. Germline V CDR1 and CDR2: SEHNR, FQNEAQ (reference sequence). The CDR3 loop reads CASSFPGTSGVSSYNEQFF. In DNA, the CDR3 is TGTGCCAGCAGCTTTCCCGGGACTAGCGGGGTAAGCTCCTACAATGAGCAGTTCTTC.

This clonotype was seen more than once but under ten times. The chain employs TRBV6-5 and TRBJ2-5, with D possibly matching TRBD1 (5 bases). Trimming cost V 9 bases and J 4 bases, with 9 bases left between them. The CDR3 contains 11 residues. Germline V gives CDR1 MNHEY, CDR2 SVGAGI. This CDR3 is CASQGLETQYF. The CDR3 bases are TGTGCCAGTCAGGGATTAGAGACCCAGTACTTC.

The chain joins TRBV4-1 to TRBJ2-3; TRBD1 or TRBD2 may be the D gene (5 bases each). The CDR3 extends over 15 amino acids. Per germline, CDR1 MGHRA and CDR2 YSYEKL. V lost 0 bases and J lost 9, with 16 bases in between. The CDR3 reads CASSQDRDPLWTQYF. CDR3 nucleotides: TGCGCCAGCAGCCAAGACCGGGACCCCCTGTGGACGCAGTATTTT.

This clonotype has more than one count but fewer than ten. The rearrangement links TRBV6-1 to TRBJ2-5; D is ambiguous. Germline CDR1 is MNHNS and CDR2 is SASEGT. V lost 2 bases to trimming and J lost 5 bases, with 12 bases between them. The length of the CDR3 is 14 residues. The CDR3 loop reads CASSERSIRETQYF. The CDR3 nucleotides are TGTGCCAGCAGTGAAAGGTCGATCAGGGAGACCCAGTACTTC.

The chain recombines TRBV29-1 with TRBJ2-1; 7 bases are a match to TRBD2. Losses at the gene ends were 4 bases for V and 6 bases for J; bases not matched to a gene: 9. Germline V gene lookup returns CDR1 SQVTM and CDR2 ANQGSEA. The CDR3 runs 14 residues. CDR3 amino acids: CSVGLVLACNEQFF. The CDR3 DNA sequence: TGCAGCGTTGGGCTGGTACTAGCGTGCAATGAGCAGTTCTTC.

The CDR3 nucleotides read TGCGCCAGCAGCTTGCAGGCCAGCGGGGGGCGGGATGAGCAGTTCTTC. It yields the protein CASSLQASGGRDEQFF. This chain links TRBV5-1 with TRBJ2-1; TRBD2 aligns across 9 bases. Germline V gene lookup returns CDR1 SGHRS and CDR2 YFSETQ. The CDR3 sequence is 16 residues long. The V gene end was trimmed by 1 base and the J gene end by 8 bases; junction bases not matched to a gene: 10.

Concerning this clonotype itself: The junction departs from germline at one end; a sequencing error may be responsible. The chain recombines TRBV27 with TRBJ1-6, with 7 bases matching TRBD1. The CDR3 length is 16 residues. In germline, CDR1 is MNHEY, CDR2 SMNVEV (reference sequence). Written as DNA, the CDR3 is TGTGCCAGCAGTGCGGGACAGAGCTCCTATAATTCGCCCCTCCACTTT. It is translated as CASSAGQSSYNSPLHF.

The genes are TRBV30 and TRBJ2-7; D ambiguous. This CDR3 is built from 14 residues. Germline V gene data show CDR1 as GTSNPN and CDR2 as SVGIG (reference sequence). V gave up 0 bases and J gave up 2 bases, with 11 bases separating them. The chain's CDR3 is CAWSVHAKAYEQYF. CDR3 DNA: TGTGCCTGGAGTGTACACGCCAAGGCCTACGAGCAGTACTTC.

The V gene is TRBV12-3 or TRBV12-4, the J gene TRBJ1-1, with D maybe TRBD1 (6 bases). The V end lost 2 bases, the J end lost 5 bases, and 12 bases lay between the germline ends. This CDR3 is 14 amino acids long. In nucleotides, the CDR3 is TGTGCCAGCAGTTTACAGGGGTTGAGGACTGAAGCTTTCTTT. Its protein is CASSLQGLRTEAFF.

The CDR3 loop is CASRGPTGSDQYHEQFF. The CDR3, as DNA: TGTGCCAGCAGGGGTCCGACAGGGTCCGACCAGTACCATGAGCAGTTCTTC. The J gene is TRBJ2-1, the V gene TRBV6-2 or TRBV6-3, with 7 positions matching TRBD1. V gave up 6 bases and J gave up 8 bases; unmatched junction bases: 19. The CDR3 is 17 residues long. Germline CDR1 reads MNHEY; CDR2 reads SVGEGT.

In this sample, this clonotype turned up a few times. The CDR3 DNA is TGTGCCACCGCTAGTTCTGGACTAGCGAGCGACAATGAGCAGTTCTTC. Protein product: CATASSGLASDNEQFF. The chain links TRBV24-1 to TRBJ2-1, with 9 bases aligning to TRBD2. Germline-derived CDR1 and CDR2 are KGHDR and SFDVKD. The CDR3 contains 16 residues. V trimming: 9 bases; J trimming: 5 bases; junction bases outside the gene matches: 13.

V usage is TRBV12-3 or TRBV12-4 and J usage is TRBJ1-6, with D possibly matching TRBD1 (6 bases). CDR3 size: 15 residues. The V gene lost 7 bases and the J gene lost 6 bases, with 16 bases spanning the gap. The CDR3 reads CASTLTGNSNSPLHF. DNA for the CDR3: TGTGCCAGCACCCTCACAGGGAACAGTAATTCACCCCTCCACTTT.

The rearrangement joins TRBV12-3 or TRBV12-4 to TRBJ2-1; D uncertain. The CDR3 runs 11 residues. V lost 6 bases and J lost 7, with 7 bases in between. In DNA, the CDR3 is TGTGCCAGCAGGGTCTGGAATGAGCAGTTCTTC. Encoded protein: CASRVWNEQFF.

This clonotype was counted between two and nine times. V usage is TRBV6-5 and J usage is TRBJ2-1, with a possible D match to TRBD2 (6 bases). The CDR3 sequence is 15 residues long. Deletions cut 6 bases from V and 5 bases from J, with 17 bases between. Germline loops: CDR1 MNHEY, CDR2 SVGAGI. The CDR3 DNA follows: TGTGCCAGCAGCCGATCCGGGACTGGGAACAATGAGCAGTTCTTC. This translates into CASSRSGTGNNEQFF.

The chain links TRBV5-1 to TRBJ1-1, with D tentatively TRBD1 (5 bases). Germline V gene sequence: CDR1 SGHRS, CDR2 YFSETQ. This CDR3 is 15 amino acids long. V was cut by 6 bases and J by 2 bases, with 17 bases left in between. For the CDR3, the DNA is TGCGCCAGCAAGCTTGTCGGGGACCTAAACACTGAAGCTTTCTTT. Protein: CASKLVGDLNTEAFF. The full variable domain, in which reference TRBV5-1 and TRBJ1-1 provide the parts outside the CDR3, is KAGVTQTPRYLIKTRGQQVTLSCSPISGHRSVSWYQQTPGQGLQFLFEYFSETQRNKGNFPGRFSGRQFSNSRSEMNVSTLELGDSALYLCASKLVGDLNTEAFFGQGTRLTVV.

J is TRBJ1-2 and V is TRBV15; 9 positions match TRBD1. Germline V gene lookup returns CDR1 LNHNV and CDR2 YYDKDF (reference sequence). The junction had 8 bases not matched to a gene; V was cut back by 6 bases and J by 6 bases. The CDR3 is made up of 14 amino acids. In DNA, the CDR3 is TGTGCCACCAGTCGTCGACGGGACAGGGATGGCTACACCTTC. Translated, it gives CATSRRRDRDGYTF.